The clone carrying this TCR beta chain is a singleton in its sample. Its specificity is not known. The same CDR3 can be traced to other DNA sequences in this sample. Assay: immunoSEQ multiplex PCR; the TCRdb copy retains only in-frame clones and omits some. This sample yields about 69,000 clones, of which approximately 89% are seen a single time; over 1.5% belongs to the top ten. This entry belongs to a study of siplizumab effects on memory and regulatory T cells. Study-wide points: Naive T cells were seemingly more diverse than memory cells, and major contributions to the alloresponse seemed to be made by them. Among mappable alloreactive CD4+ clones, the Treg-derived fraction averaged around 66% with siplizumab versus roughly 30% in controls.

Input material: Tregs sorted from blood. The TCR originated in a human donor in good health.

The CDR3 nucleotides read TGCGCCAGCAGCTCTCGGGTGAACACTGAAGCTTTCTTT. Encoded protein: CASSSRVNTEAFF. The chain joins TRBV5-1 to TRBJ1-1; D gene unclear. Per germline, CDR1 SGHRS and CDR2 YFSETQ. The CDR3 loop spans 13 amino acids. V dropped 3 bases and J dropped 0 bases, with 6 bases sitting between them.